The following is a T cell receptor (beta chain) sequence with its context. Bulk and single-cell libraries used iRepertoire multiplex PCR with TCR subtype-specific primers. TCRdb reanalyzed the multiplex PCR reads, giving one entry per CDR3 protein sequence and no DNA. The table for this sample gives 10,000 or so distinct CDR3 sequences. This sample stems from a study of T cells in severe cutaneous drug reactions. The CDR3 sequence is 13 residues long. Germline CDR1 reads SGHTA; CDR2 reads FQGNSA. The donors had carbamazepine-induced Stevens-Johnson syndrome or toxic epidermal necrolysis. The sequenced sample consisted of cells from a skin blister. The chain recombines TRBV7-2 with TRBJ2-7; TCRdb's D gene call, TRBD1, goes unchecked for lack of DNA. The TCR comes from a human donor with Stevens-Johnson syndrome, a severe cutaneous drug reaction. The CDR3 sequence is CASSVAPSIEQYF.